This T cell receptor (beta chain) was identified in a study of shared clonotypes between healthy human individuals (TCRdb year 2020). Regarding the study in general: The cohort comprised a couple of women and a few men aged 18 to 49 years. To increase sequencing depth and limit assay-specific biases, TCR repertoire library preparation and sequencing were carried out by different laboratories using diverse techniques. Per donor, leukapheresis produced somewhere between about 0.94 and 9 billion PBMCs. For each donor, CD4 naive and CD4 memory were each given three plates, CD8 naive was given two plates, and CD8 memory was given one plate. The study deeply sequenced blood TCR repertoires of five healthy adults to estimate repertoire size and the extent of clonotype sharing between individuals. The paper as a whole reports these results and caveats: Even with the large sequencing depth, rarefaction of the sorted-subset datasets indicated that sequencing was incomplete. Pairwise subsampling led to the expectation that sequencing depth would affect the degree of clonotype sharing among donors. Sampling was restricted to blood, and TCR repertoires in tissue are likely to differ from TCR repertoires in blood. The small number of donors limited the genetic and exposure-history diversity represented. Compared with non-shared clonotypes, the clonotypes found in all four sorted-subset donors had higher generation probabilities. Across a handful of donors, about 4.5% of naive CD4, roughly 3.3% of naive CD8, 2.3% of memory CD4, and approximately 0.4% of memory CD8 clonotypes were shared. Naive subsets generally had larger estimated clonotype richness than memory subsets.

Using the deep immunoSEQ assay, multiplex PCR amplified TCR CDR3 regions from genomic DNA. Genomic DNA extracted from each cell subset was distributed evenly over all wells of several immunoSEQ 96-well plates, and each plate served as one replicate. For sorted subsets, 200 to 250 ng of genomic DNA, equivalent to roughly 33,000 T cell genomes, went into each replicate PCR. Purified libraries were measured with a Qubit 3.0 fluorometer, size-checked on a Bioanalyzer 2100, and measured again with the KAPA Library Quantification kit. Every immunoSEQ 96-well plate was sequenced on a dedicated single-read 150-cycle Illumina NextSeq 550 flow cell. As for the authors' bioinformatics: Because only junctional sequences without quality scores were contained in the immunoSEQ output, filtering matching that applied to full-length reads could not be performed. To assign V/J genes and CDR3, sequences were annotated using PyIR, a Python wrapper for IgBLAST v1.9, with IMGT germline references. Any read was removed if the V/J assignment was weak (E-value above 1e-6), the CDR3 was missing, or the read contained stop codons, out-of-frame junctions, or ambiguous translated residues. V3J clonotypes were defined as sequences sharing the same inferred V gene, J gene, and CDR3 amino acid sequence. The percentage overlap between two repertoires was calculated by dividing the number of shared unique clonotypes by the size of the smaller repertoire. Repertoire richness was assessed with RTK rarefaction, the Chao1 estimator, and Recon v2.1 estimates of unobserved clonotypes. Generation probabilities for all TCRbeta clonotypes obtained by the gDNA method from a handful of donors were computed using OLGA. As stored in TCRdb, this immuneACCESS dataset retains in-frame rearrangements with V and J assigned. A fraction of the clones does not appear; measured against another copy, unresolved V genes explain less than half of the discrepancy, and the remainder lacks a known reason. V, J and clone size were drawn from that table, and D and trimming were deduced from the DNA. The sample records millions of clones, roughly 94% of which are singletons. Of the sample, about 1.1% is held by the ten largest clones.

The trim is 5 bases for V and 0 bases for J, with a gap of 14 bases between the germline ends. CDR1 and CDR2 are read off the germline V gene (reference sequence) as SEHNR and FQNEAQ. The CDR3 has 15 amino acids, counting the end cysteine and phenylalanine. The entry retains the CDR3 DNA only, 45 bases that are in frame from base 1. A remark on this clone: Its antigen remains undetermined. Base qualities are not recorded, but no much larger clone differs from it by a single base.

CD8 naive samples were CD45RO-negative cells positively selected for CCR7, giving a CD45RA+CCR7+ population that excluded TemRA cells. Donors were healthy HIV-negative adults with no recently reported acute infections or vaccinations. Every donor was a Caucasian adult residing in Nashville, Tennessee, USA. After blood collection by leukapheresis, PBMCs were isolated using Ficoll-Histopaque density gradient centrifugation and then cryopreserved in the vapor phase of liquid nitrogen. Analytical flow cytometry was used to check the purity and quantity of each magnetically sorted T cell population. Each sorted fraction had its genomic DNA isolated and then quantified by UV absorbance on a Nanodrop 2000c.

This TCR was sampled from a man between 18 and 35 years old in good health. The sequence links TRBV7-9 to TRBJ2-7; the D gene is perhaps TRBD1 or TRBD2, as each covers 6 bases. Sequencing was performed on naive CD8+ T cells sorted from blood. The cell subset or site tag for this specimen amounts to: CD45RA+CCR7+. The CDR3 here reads CASSPAGGYSYEQYF. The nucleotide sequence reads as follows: TGTGCCAGCAGCCCCGCCGGGGGCTACTCCTACGAGCAGTACTTC.